The 2 T cell receptor beta chains reported below all come from one sample, sequenced in a study of T cell changes during pregnancy in multiple sclerosis. Data came from immunoSEQ multiplex PCR; TCRdb stores just in-frame clones and leaves some out. Among approximately 92,000 clones listed, roughly 90% were seen once. Sequences were derived from peripheral blood, sampled in the first trimester of pregnancy. These receptors came from a female donor with multiple sclerosis, enrolled in a pregnancy study.

This clone occurred a few times. The chain employs TRBV5-1 and TRBJ1-1, with no clear D. The V end lost 4 bases, the J end lost 0 bases, and 7 bases lay between the germline ends. This CDR3 comprises 13 residues. Germline assignment: CDR1 SGHRS and CDR2 YFSETQ. Here the CDR3 reads CASSPDLNTEAFF. The CDR3 DNA follows: TGCGCCAGCAGCCCTGACTTGAACACTGAAGCTTTCTTT.

This clone showed up just once. V gene TRBV9 combines with J gene TRBJ2-1; 16 bases fit TRBD2. The J segment lost 0 bases and the V segment lost 3 bases, leaving 9 bases of the junction unmatched. The CDR3 totals 20 residues. Germline V gene data show CDR1 as SGDLS and CDR2 as YYNGEE. CDR3: CASSAHPGLAGGSSYNEQFF. Here the CDR3 DNA reads TGTGCCAGCAGCGCCCACCCGGGACTAGCGGGAGGGAGCTCCTACAATGAGCAGTTCTTC.